This passage covers 20 T cell receptor beta chains from one sample sequenced in a study of blood T cell repertoires in COVID-19. Data came from immunoSEQ multiplex PCR; TCRdb stores just in-frame clones and leaves some out. This sample carries approximately 100,000 clones, around 85% of them seen once, and the ten largest clones take 1.5% to 2%. The source material was peripheral blood. The receptors come from a woman in her 70s with active or convalescent COVID-19.

The rearrangement uses TRBV12-3 or TRBV12-4 and TRBJ1-2, with 11 bases that match TRBD1. This CDR3 comprises 13 residues. Germline trimming cut 6 bases from V and 7 bases from J; bases unmatched to any gene: 4. The CDR3 region has the DNA TGTGCCAGCAGCGGACAGGGGGCGAGTGGCTACACCTTC. Encoded protein: CASSGQGASGYTF.

The J gene is TRBJ2-1, the V gene TRBV4-3; 9 bases are a match to TRBD2. The V segment lost 1 base and the J segment 7 bases; nucleotides outside the gene matches: 8. Germline CDR1 and CDR2: LGHNA and YSLEER. CDR3 length: 16 amino acids. This CDR3 is CASSQVGSGGYNEQFF. CDR3 DNA sequence: TGCGCCAGCAGCCAAGTAGGTAGCGGGGGTTATAATGAGCAGTTCTTC.

The chain employs TRBV27 and TRBJ2-2; 9 nucleotides align to TRBD1. The germline V gene has CDR1 MNHEY and CDR2 SMNVEV (reference sequence). Trimming at V came to 0 bases and at J to 6 bases, leaving 8 bases not matched to a gene. The CDR3 length is 17 residues. The CDR3 region is CASSLSPGQGMAGELFF. For the CDR3, the DNA is TGTGCCAGCAGTTTATCCCCGGGACAGGGTATGGCCGGGGAGCTGTTTTTT.

This chain joins TRBV7-9 and TRBJ1-5; D not resolved. The CDR3 loop spans 13 amino acids. The V end lost 1 base, the J end lost 4 bases, and 5 bases lay between the germline ends. The germline gives CDR1 SEHNR, CDR2 FQNEAQ (reference sequence). The CDR3, as DNA: TGTGCCAGCAGCTTAGGTTATAATCAGCCCCAGCATTTT. It encodes CASSLGYNQPQHF. Complete variable domain (other parts from reference TRBV7-9 and TRBJ1-5): DTGVSQNPRHKITKRGQNVTFRCDPISEHNRLYWYRQTLGQGPEFLTYFQNEAQLEKSRLLSDRFSAERPKGSFSTLEIQRTEQGDSAMYLCASSLGYNQPQHFGDGTRLSIL.

This clone was seen a single time. This chain uses TRBV18 with TRBJ1-2, with TRBD1 matching over 8 bases. The CDR3 is 15 residues long. Germline-derived CDR1 and CDR2 are KGHSH and LQKENI. J gave up 4 bases and V 6 bases, and 10 bases lay outside the gene matches. The chain's CDR3 is CASSWGLGQAYGYTF. CDR3 coding DNA: TGTGCCAGCTCCTGGGGGCTGGGACAGGCCTATGGCTACACCTTC. The whole variable domain, filled in from reference TRBV18 and TRBJ1-2, reads NAGVMQNPRHLVRRRGQEARLRCSPMKGHSHVYWYRQLPEEGLKFMVYLQKENIIDESGMPKERFSAEFPKEGPSILRIQQVVRGDSAAYFCASSWGLGQAYGYTFGSGTRLTVV.

CDR3 amino acids: CASSLDGTSGRAGETQYF. As DNA, the CDR3 is TGTGCCAGCAGCCTCGATGGGACTAGCGGGAGGGCCGGGGAGACCCAGTACTTC. V usage is TRBV7-8 and J usage is TRBJ2-5, with 16 bases matching TRBD2. Trimming took 5 bases from V and 5 from J; bases not matched to a gene: 11. The germline V gene has CDR1 SGHVS and CDR2 FQNEAQ. This CDR3 comprises 18 residues.

The chain combines TRBV18 with TRBJ2-2; 7 nucleotides agree with TRBD2. CDR3 length equals 15 residues. Germline CDR1 and CDR2: KGHSH and LQKENI. J lost 7 bases, V lost 5 bases, and 10 bases had no gene match. CDR3 DNA: TGTGCCAGCTCAACCACTAGCGTTCTTGTCGGGGAGCTGTTTTTT. It yields the protein CASSTTSVLVGELFF. The full variable domain, in which reference TRBV18 and TRBJ2-2 provide the parts outside the CDR3, is NAGVMQNPRHLVRRRGQEARLRCSPMKGHSHVYWYRQLPEEGLKFMVYLQKENIIDESGMPKERFSAEFPKEGPSILRIQQVVRGDSAAYFCASSTTSVLVGELFFGEGSRLTVL.

V usage is TRBV27 and J usage is TRBJ2-3; 9 bases match TRBD2. The CDR3 spans 17 residues. Germline V gives CDR1 MNHEY, CDR2 SMNVEV (reference sequence). Trimming cost V 5 bases and J 4 bases; bases outside gene matches: 13. This CDR3 is CASSPPLGREGSDTQYF. CDR3 DNA sequence: TGTGCCAGCAGTCCGCCCTTGGGGCGGGAGGGGTCAGATACGCAGTATTTT.

The chain has TRBV7-2 and TRBJ2-3; tentative D call: TRBD2 (6 bases). This CDR3 is built from 15 residues. CDR1 is SGHTA, CDR2 FQGNSA, per germline. The V end was cut by 5 bases, the J end by 0 bases, with 12 bases between. This CDR3 reads CASSLRGSSTDTQYF. Written as DNA, the CDR3 is TGTGCCAGCAGCCTGCGGGGCTCTAGCACAGATACGCAGTATTTT.

The chain links TRBV5-1 to TRBJ1-4, with D unresolved. The CDR3 consists of 15 residues. CDR1 and CDR2 (germline): SGHRS, YFSETQ. The V gene lost 0 bases and the J gene lost 0 bases, with 6 bases spanning the gap. The CDR3 DNA sequence: TGCGCCAGCAGCTTGGGGTCAGCAACTAATGAAAAACTGTTTTTT. It is translated as CASSLGSATNEKLFF.

The rearrangement joins TRBV24-1 to TRBJ1-1; maybe TRBD1 (5 bases). From germline, CDR1 is KGHDR and CDR2 SFDVKD. The CDR3 loop spans 15 amino acids. V was trimmed by 2 bases and J by 4 bases, leaving 13 bases between them. CDR3 sequence: CATSDSRQPGTEAFF. The CDR3 bases are TGTGCCACCAGTGATTCTAGACAGCCGGGCACTGAAGCTTTCTTT.

The chain has TRBV9 and TRBJ2-2; 12 bases agree with TRBD1. With V trimmed by 4 bases and J by 5 bases, 6 bases remained unmatched. Germline V gives CDR1 SGDLS, CDR2 YYNGEE. The CDR3 is 16 residues long. CDR3 amino acids: CASSSGQGAQTGELFF. The DNA of the CDR3 is TGTGCCAGCAGCTCGGGACAGGGGGCGCAGACCGGGGAGCTGTTTTTT.

This chain uses TRBV19 with TRBJ2-7; 11 bases agree with TRBD2. The germline V gene has CDR1 LNHDA and CDR2 SQIVND (reference sequence). This CDR3 has 13 amino acids. Trimming at V came to 5 bases and at J to 7 bases, leaving 4 bases not matched to a gene. CDR3 residues: CASSPRLAGEQYF. The CDR3 nucleotides are TGTGCCAGTAGTCCCCGACTAGCGGGAGAGCAGTACTTC.

The chain uses TRBV9 and TRBJ1-3; D call uncertain. Germline CDR1 is SGDLS and CDR2 is YYNGEE. The germline V and J ends were trimmed by 6 bases and 4 bases, with 14 bases remaining between them. This CDR3 is 14 amino acids long. The CDR3 sequence: CASTPGTRGNTIYF. CDR3 sequence (DNA): TGTGCCAGCACCCCGGGAACGAGGGGAAACACCATATATTTT. Variable domain in full (rest from reference TRBV9 and TRBJ1-3): DSGVTQTPKHLITATGQRVTLRCSPRSGDLSVYWYQQSLDQGLQFLIQYYNGEERAKGNILERFSAQQFPDLHSELNLSSLELGDSALYFCASTPGTRGNTIYFGEGSWLTVV.

Points on this clone: The CDR3 does not end in the conserved phenylalanine or tryptophan, so this is likely a read error. No DNA is shown, since the ends of the CDR3 on it are uncertain; the CDR3 is the one TCRdb lists. This chain links TRBV6-5 with TRBJ1-1; the table's D call, TRBD1, was not checked against the DNA. Germline-derived CDR1 and CDR2 are MNHEY and SVGAGI. The CDR3 comprises 13 residues, both ends counted. The CDR3 protein is CASSQSQTGYLLL.

This rearrangement joins TRBV9 to TRBJ2-1, with 7 bases that match TRBD2. CDR1 is SGDLS, CDR2 YYNGEE, per germline. This CDR3 contains 18 residues. V lost 2 bases, J lost 0 bases, and 11 bases stayed unmatched. This CDR3 is CASSVNSGGLSSYNEQFF. CDR3 nucleotide sequence: TGTGCCAGCAGCGTTAACTCGGGGGGATTGAGCTCCTACAATGAGCAGTTCTTC.

This chain joins TRBV3-1 (or the pseudogene TRBV3-2) and TRBJ1-5; 8 nucleotides match TRBD1. This CDR3 contains 14 residues. V was clipped by 4 bases and J by 6 bases; unmatched bases: 5. In germline, CDR1 is LGHDT, CDR2 YNNKEL (reference sequence). CDR3 nucleotide sequence: TGTGCCAGCAGCCGCGGACAGGGAGGTCAGCCCCAGCATTTT. This sequence encodes CASSRGQGGQPQHF.

The V call is TRBV24-1, the J call TRBJ2-5; 8 bases are shared with TRBD2. The CDR3 consists of 13 residues. Germline V gene sequence: CDR1 KGHDR, CDR2 SFDVKD. The junction had 1 base not matched to a gene; V was cut back by 5 bases and J by 3 bases. The CDR3 spells CATSAAGEETQYF. The CDR3 DNA reads TGTGCCACCAGTGCAGCGGGAGAAGAGACCCAGTACTTC.

The V and J genes are TRBV27 and TRBJ1-3, with a possible D match to TRBD1 (5 bases). V lost 2 bases and J lost 0, with 14 bases in between. The CDR3 has 17 residues. Per the germline V gene, CDR1 is MNHEY and CDR2 is SMNVEV (reference sequence). CDR3 residues: CASSLQGGLLSGNTIYF. DNA for the CDR3: TGTGCCAGCAGTTTACAGGGTGGGCTGCTCTCTGGAAACACCATATATTTT.

The chain couples TRBV3-1 (or the pseudogene TRBV3-2) to TRBJ2-3; D might be TRBD2 (5 bases). Between the trimmed V and J ends, which lost 6 bases and 2 bases, there was a span of 6 bases. CDR1 LGHDT and CDR2 YNNKEL come from the germline V gene (reference sequence). The CDR3 is made up of 12 amino acids. CDR3 in amino acids: CASRGDTDTQYF. The CDR3 DNA follows: TGTGCCAGCAGGGGAGACACAGATACGCAGTATTTT.